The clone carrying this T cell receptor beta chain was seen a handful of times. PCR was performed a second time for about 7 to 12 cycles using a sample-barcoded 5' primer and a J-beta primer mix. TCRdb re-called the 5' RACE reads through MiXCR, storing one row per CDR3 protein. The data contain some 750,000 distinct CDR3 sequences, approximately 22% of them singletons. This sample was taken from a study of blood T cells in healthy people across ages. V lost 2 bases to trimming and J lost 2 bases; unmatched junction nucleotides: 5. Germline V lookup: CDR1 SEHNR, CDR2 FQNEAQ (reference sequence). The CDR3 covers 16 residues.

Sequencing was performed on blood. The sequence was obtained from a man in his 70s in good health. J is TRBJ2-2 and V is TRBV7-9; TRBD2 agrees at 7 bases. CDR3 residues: CASSLRATSNTGELFF. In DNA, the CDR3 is TGTGCCAGCAGCTTACGTGCGACTAGCAACACCGGGGAGCTGTTTTTT. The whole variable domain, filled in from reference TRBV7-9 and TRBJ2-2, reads DTGVSQNPRHKITKRGQNVTFRCDPISEHNRLYWYRQTLGQGPEFLTYFQNEAQLEKSRLLSDRFSAERPKGSFSTLEIQRTEQGDSAMYLCASSLRATSNTGELFFGEGSRLTVL.